This T cell receptor beta chain was identified during a study of T cells in localized non-small cell lung cancer. General study results and limits: Of the top 100 tumor clones, median around 50 were in adjacent lung, 25 to 35 among its top 100. Heterogeneity remains possible because sequencing was limited to only one tumor region. Longer overall survival was associated with a higher density of T cells in the blood.

V was trimmed by 5 bases and J by 8 bases, leaving 13 bases between them. The CDR3 consists of 13 residues. The germline gives CDR1 SGHVS, CDR2 FNYEAQ. The table lists this clone with a count of one. Its antigen is unidentified. Profiled with immunoSEQ multiplex PCR; TCRdb holds only in-frame clones, not every one. The sample carries roughly 34,000 clones, about 85% recorded once. V and J are TRBV7-6 and TRBJ2-1; D is tentatively TRBD1 or TRBD2 (5 bases each). This material consisted of peripheral blood mononuclear cells, taken before any cancer treatment. This clonotype was obtained from a man between 35 and 75 years old with stage III lung adenocarcinoma. The CDR3 sequence is CASSAGASYEQFF. CDR3 nucleotide sequence: TGTGCCAGCAGCGCCGGGGCCAGTTATGAGCAGTTCTTC.